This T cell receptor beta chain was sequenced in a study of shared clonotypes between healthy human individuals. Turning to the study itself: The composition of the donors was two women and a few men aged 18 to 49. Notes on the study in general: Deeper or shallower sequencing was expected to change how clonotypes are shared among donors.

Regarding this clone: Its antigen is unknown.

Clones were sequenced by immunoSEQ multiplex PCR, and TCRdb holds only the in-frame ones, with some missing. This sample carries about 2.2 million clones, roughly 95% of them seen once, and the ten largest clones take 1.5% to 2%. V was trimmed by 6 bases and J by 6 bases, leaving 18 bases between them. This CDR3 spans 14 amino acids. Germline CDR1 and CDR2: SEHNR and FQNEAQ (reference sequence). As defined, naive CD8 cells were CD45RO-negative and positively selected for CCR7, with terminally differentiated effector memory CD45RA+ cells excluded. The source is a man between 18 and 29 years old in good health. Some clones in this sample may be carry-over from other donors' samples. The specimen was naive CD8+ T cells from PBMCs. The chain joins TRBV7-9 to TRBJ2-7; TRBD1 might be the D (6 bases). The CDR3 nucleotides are TGTGCCAGCAGTCCGAAGGGGGTAGGGGCCGAGCAGTACTTC. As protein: CASSPKGVGAEQYF.